This T cell receptor beta chain was observed in a study of blood T cell repertoires in COVID-19. Clones were read by immunoSEQ multiplex PCR, and TCRdb kept only the in-frame ones, dropping some. This sample has more than 200,000 clones, with 70% to 90% found just once. This CDR3 is 14 amino acids long. CDR1 and CDR2 (germline): LNHNV, YYDKDF (reference sequence). V lost 0 bases and J lost 2; bases outside the gene matches: 1. This sequence originates from a man aged 35-49 years with acute or convalescent COVID-19. Sequencing used peripheral blood. This rearrangement joins TRBV15 to TRBJ2-7, with TRBD1 matching 7 bases. The CDR3 sequence is CATSREQGTYEQYF. CDR3 nucleotides: TGTGCCACCAGCAGAGAACAGGGGACCTACGAGCAGTACTTC.